This T cell receptor beta chain emerged from a study of blood T cell repertoires in COVID-19 (dated by TCRdb to the early 2020s). Broadly, across the study: Samples covering the acute and convalescent phases of COVID-19 were provided by collaborators in the United States, Italy and Spain. Where HLA class I and class II types were available, the types were taken from metadata supplied by the sample provider, not from assay-based typing. The repertoires were released in a freely available public database meant as a resource for research on the immune response to SARS-CoV-2. Samples were obtained from the ongoing ImmuneRACE study (first 160 participants) and from over 1,000 subjects provided by 6 global collaborators. The material from the prospective study consisted of cDNA or gDNA derived from T cells, B-cell-depleted T cells, or PBMCs. The sample metadata nearly always contained a de-identified subject ID, COVID-19 status, age in years and sex. Deeply sampled blood TCRbeta repertoires from subjects exposed to, actively infected with, or recovered from COVID-19 were included in the dataset.

TCRbeta CDR3 regions were amplified from genomic DNA using the immunoSEQ Assay, a bias-controlled multiplex PCR. In the source study's methods: The number of nucleated cells in each sample was estimated by amplification of reference gene primers within the assay. To quantify the absolute abundance of each unique TCRbeta CDR3 rearrangement, sequence reads were collapsed and filtered. Productive Simpson clonality was computed per sample as the square root of Simpson's diversity index over productive rearrangements. Held by TCRdb, this immuneACCESS table contains in-frame sequences only and omits some clones. Under half of the omission traces to an unresolved V gene where checked; the cause of the rest is unknown. The D gene and trimming were derived from the DNA, and the V and J assignments and clone size from that table. This sample holds under 200,000 clones; around 89% were observed only once. Jointly, the top ten make up around 8% of the sample.

Overall results and qualifications from the work: The quantity of clinical and demographic metadata differed by source and by participant and was supplied without curation.

For this clone: Its specific antigen is unknown. Per-base quality was not reported, and no clone a single base away is much larger than it.

There are 13 amino acids in the CDR3, from cysteine to phenylalanine inclusive. Of all the DNA, just the CDR3 is kept, 39 bases in frame from base 1. V is shortened by 6 bases, J by 5 bases, and the region joining them spans 11 bases. CDR1 KGHSH and CDR2 LQKENI were looked up in the germline V gene. Participants in the prospective study were enrolled through a virtual design, were aged about 18 to 100 years, and lived in roughly 24 United States geographic areas. To assign participants to cohorts, the prospective study relied on clinical history that participants themselves reported in a screening survey and a study questionnaire. For ImmuneRACE Cohort 3, a participant was defined as recovered based on two consecutive negative NP/OP PCR tests, clearance by a healthcare professional, or resolution of symptoms. In the prospective study, mobile phlebotomists collected whole blood, serum and a nasopharyngeal or oropharyngeal swab from each participant. Additional blood draws and questionnaires over an approximately 2-month period could optionally be provided by prospective study participants. Prospective study blood samples were shipped either frozen or at room temperature before DNA extraction.

The receptor was derived from a woman aged 18 to 35 who had recovered from COVID-19. The source material was PBMCs or T cells enriched from blood (not recorded which). Recombination joined TRBV18 with TRBJ1-5; tentative D gene TRBD1, with 6 bases matching. The DNA reads as follows: TGTGCCAGCTCCCCGGGGGGCCATCAGCCCCAGCATTTT. Protein translation: CASSPGGHQPQHF.